The entry below describes one T cell receptor beta chain. Its antigen is unidentified. The sample originates from a study of shared clonotypes between healthy human individuals. Study-wide findings and caveats: Clonotype sharing among the donors was expected to vary with sequencing depth.

The CDR3 sequence is 12 residues long. Germline loops: CDR1 MDHEN, CDR2 SYDVKM. V lost 8 bases to trimming and J lost 4 bases, with 10 bases between them. Using about 0.2 ug DNA, tens of thousands of T cell genomes, the sorted-subset replicate PCRs were run. Clones were read by immunoSEQ multiplex PCR, and TCRdb kept only the in-frame ones, dropping some. The data contain roughly 1 million clones, about 80% of them singletons. The sample consisted of memory CD4+ T cells from PBMCs. Subset denoted: CD45RA-negative fraction. V usage is TRBV28 and J usage is TRBJ2-3; D is uncertain. This clonotype was obtained from a man aged 18 to 30 in good health. Some clones in this sample may be carry-over from other donors' samples. The CDR3 DNA is TGTGCCAGCGCCCCCTACTCAGATACGCAGTATTTT. It yields the protein CASAPYSDTQYF.